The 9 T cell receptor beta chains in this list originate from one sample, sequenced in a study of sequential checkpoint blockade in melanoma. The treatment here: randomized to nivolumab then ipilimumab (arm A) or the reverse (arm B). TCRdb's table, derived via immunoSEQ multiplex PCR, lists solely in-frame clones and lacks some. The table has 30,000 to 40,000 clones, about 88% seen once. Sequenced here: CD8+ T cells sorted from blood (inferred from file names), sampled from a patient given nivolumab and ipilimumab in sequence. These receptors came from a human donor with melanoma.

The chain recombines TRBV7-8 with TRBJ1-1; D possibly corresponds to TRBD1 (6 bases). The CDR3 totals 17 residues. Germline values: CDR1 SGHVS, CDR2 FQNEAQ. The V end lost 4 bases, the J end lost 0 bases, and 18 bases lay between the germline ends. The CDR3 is CASSYITGIVMNTEAFF. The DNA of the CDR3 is TGTGCCAGCAGCTACATTACAGGGATTGTAATGAACACTGAAGCTTTCTTT.

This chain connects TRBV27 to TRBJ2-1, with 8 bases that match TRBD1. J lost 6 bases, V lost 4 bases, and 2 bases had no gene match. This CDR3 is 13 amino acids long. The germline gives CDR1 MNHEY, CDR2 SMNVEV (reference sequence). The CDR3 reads CASSSTGGNEQFF. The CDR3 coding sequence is TGTGCCAGCAGTTCAACAGGGGGCAATGAGCAGTTCTTC.

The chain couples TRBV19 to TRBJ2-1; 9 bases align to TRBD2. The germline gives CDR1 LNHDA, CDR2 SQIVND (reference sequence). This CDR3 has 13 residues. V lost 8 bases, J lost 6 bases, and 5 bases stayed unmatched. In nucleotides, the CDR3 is TGTGCCAGTTTAGCGGGAGTAGTCAATGAGCAGTTCTTC. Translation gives CASLAGVVNEQFF.

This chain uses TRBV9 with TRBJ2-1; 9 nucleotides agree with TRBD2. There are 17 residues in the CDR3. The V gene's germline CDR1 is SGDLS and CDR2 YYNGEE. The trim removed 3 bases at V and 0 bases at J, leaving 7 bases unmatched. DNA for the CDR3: TGTGCCAGCAGCGCTGCCGGACTAGCGAGCTCCTACAATGAGCAGTTCTTC. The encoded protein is CASSAAGLASSYNEQFF.

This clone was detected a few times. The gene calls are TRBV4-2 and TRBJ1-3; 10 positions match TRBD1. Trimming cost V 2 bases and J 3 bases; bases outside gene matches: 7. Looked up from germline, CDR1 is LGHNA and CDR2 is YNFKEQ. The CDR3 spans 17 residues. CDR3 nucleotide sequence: TGTGCCAGCAGCCAAACCGGGACAGGGGCTTATGGAAACACCATATATTTT. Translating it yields CASSQTGTGAYGNTIYF.

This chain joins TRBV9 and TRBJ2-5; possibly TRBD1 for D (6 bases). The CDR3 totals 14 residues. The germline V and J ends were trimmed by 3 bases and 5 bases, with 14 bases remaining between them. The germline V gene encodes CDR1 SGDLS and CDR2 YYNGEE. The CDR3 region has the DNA TGTGCCAGCAGCGGGGACACATGGGGGGAGACCCAGTACTTC. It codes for CASSGDTWGETQYF.

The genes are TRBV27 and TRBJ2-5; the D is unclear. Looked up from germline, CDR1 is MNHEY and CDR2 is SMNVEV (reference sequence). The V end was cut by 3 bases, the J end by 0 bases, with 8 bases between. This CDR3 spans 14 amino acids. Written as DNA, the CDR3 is TGTGCCAGCAGTTTGTCTGTGTACCAAGAGACCCAGTACTTC. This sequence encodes CASSLSVYQETQYF.

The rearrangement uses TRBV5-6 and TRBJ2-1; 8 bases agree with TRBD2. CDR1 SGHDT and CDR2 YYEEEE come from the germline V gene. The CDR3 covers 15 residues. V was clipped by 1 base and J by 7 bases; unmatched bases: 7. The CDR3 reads CASSLQREMVNEQFF. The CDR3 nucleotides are TGTGCCAGCAGCTTGCAGCGGGAGATGGTGAATGAGCAGTTCTTC. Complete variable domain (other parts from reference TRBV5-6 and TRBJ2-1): DAGVTQSPTHLIKTRGQQVTLRCSPKSGHDTVSWYQQALGQGPQFIFQYYEEEERQRGNFPDRFSGHQFPNYSSELNVNALLLGDSALYLCASSLQREMVNEQFFGPGTRLTVL.

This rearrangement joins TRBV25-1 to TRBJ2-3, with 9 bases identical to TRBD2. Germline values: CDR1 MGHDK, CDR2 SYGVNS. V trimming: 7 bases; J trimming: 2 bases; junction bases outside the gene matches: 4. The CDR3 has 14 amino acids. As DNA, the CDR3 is TGTGCCAGCAAGCTAGCGGGGCTCACAGATACGCAGTATTTT. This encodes CASKLAGLTDTQYF.